The TCR beta chain described here comes from a study of T-cell reconstitution after alpha-beta-depleted transplantation in children. Molecular barcoding with unique molecular identifiers was used for the TCRbeta library. A single record per CDR3 protein comes from TCRdb applying MiXCR to the PCR reads. The sample contains about 240,000 distinct CDR3 sequences, about a quarter of which appear only once. Looked up from germline, CDR1 is DFQATT and CDR2 is SNEGSKA (reference sequence). The CDR3 sequence is 13 residues long. This clonotype was counted ten times or more. The target antigen is unknown. Study-level results: Among T cells one year after transplant, newly produced cells accounted for most counts and diversity.

Sequenced material: PBMCs, taken before TCRalphabeta/CD19-depleted stem cell transplant. The genes are TRBV20-1 and TRBJ2-1, with 8 bases fitting TRBD2. The clonotype comes from a girl under 10 years old with Fanconi anemia, due to receive a stem cell transplant. CDR3 sequence (DNA): TGCAGCGCCGAAGGGGGGACTAGCAATGAGCAGTTCTTC. Amino acids: CSAEGGTSNEQFF.